This is a list of T cell receptor beta chains from one sample in a study of cytomegalovirus exposure and HLA in healthy donors. The data were produced by immunoSEQ multiplex PCR, yet TCRdb's version contains in-frame clones alone and is incomplete. This sample has about 160,000 clones, with approximately 80% found just once. Sequences were obtained from PBMCs. These receptors all come from a woman under 30 in good health and CMV-seronegative. CDR3s include the opening cysteine and the closing phenylalanine or tryptophan. The D gene is left open where the match is weak. Size is omitted from some rows. Given values are once, few, many or a class for expanded clones.

size: once
V: TRBV5-1
J: TRBJ1-4
D: TRBD1
CDR3: CASSRQGSTNEKLFF
DNA: TGCGCCAGCAGCAGACAGGGTTCAACTAATGAAAAACTGTTTTTT

size: .
V: TRBV2
J: TRBJ1-2
D: .
CDR3: CASSEAAGSYGYTF
DNA: TGTGCCAGCAGTGAAGCTGCGGGTTCCTATGGCTACACCTTC

size: few
V: TRBV6-5
J: TRBJ2-7
D: TRBD2
CDR3: CASTPTSGGYEQYF
DNA: TGTGCCAGCACCCCGACTAGCGGGGGCTACGAGCAGTACTTC

size: .
V: TRBV28
J: TRBJ1-2
D: .
CDR3: CASSLFKQVGSYGYTF
DNA: TGTGCCAGCAGTTTATTCAAACAGGTTGGTTCCTATGGCTACACCTTC

size: few
V: TRBV29-1
J: TRBJ2-7
D: TRBD1
CDR3: CSVVRDRDSYEQYF
DNA: TGCAGCGTTGTGAGGGACAGAGACTCCTACGAGCAGTACTTC

size: .
V: TRBV28
J: TRBJ2-2
D: TRBD1
CDR3: CASSPRQGRSSAGELFF
DNA: TGTGCCAGCAGTCCGCGACAGGGCCGCTCTTCCGCCGGGGAGCTGTTTTTT

size: .
V: TRBV25-1
J: TRBJ2-5
D: .
CDR3: CASSEAGHLGETQYF
DNA: TGTGCCAGCAGTGAGGCAGGGCACCTTGGAGAGACCCAGTACTTC

size: .
V: TRBV28
J: TRBJ1-3
D: .
CDR3: CASSASLRGGSGNTIYF
DNA: TGTGCCAGCAGTGCTTCCCTGCGGGGGGGGTCTGGAAACACCATATATTTT

size: few
V: TRBV9
J: TRBJ2-1
D: TRBD1
CDR3: CASSVDPTGVNEQFF
DNA: TGTGCCAGCAGCGTGGACCCGACAGGGGTGAATGAGCAGTTCTTC

size: once
V: TRBV28
J: TRBJ2-2
D: .
CDR3: CASSPTSRPTGELFF
DNA: TGTGCCAGCAGTCCCACGAGCAGGCCTACCGGGGAGCTGTTTTTT

size: .
V: TRBV28
J: TRBJ2-1
D: .
CDR3: CASSPAGPLEYNEQFF
DNA: TGTGCCAGCAGCCCGGCCGGCCCTCTGGAGTACAATGAGCAGTTCTTC

size: .
V: TRBV14
J: TRBJ2-7
D: .
CDR3: CASSQDWRRQQYF
DNA: TGTGCCAGCAGCCAAGACTGGCGGAGGCAGCAGTACTTC

size: .
V: TRBV19
J: TRBJ2-1
D: TRBD2
CDR3: CASSPSGASSYNEQFF
DNA: TGTGCCAGTAGCCCTAGCGGGGCAAGCTCCTACAATGAGCAGTTCTTC

size: few
V: TRBV10-3
J: TRBJ1-2
D: .
CDR3: CAISAGLLYGYTF
DNA: TGTGCCATCAGTGCGGGTCTACTCTATGGCTACACCTTC

size: few
V: TRBV9
J: TRBJ1-1
D: .
CDR3: CASSVGATYNTEAFF
DNA: TGTGCCAGCAGCGTAGGTGCCACATACAACACTGAAGCTTTCTTT

size: .
V: TRBV14
J: TRBJ1-5
D: .
CDR3: CASSQSGFVEPQHF
DNA: TGTGCCAGCAGCCAATCAGGGTTTGTCGAGCCCCAGCATTTT

size: .
V: TRBV21-1
J: TRBJ1-2
D: .
CDR3: CASSNGTGIYGYTF
DNA: TGTGCCAGCAGCAACGGCACAGGGATCTATGGCTACACCTTC

size: .
V: TRBV14
J: TRBJ2-1
D: .
CDR3: CASSLLKRGARTEQFF
DNA: TGTGCCAGCAGCCTCTTGAAACGGGGGGCGCGCACCGAGCAGTTCTTC

size: once
V: TRBV7-2
J: TRBJ2-4
D: TRBD2
CDR3: CASSFSGIAKNIQYF
DNA: TGTGCCAGCAGCTTTAGCGGGATAGCCAAAAACATTCAGTACTTC

size: .
V: TRBV30
J: TRBJ2-4
D: TRBD2
CDR3: CAWGSGVAKNIQYF
DNA: TGTGCCTGGGGTAGCGGGGTTGCCAAAAACATTCAGTACTTC

size: .
V: TRBV4-1
J: TRBJ1-1
D: TRBD1
CDR3: CASSATGSLSEAFF
DNA: TGCGCCAGCAGCGCGACAGGGAGTTTGTCTGAAGCTTTCTTT

size: .
V: TRBV4-3
J: TRBJ2-7
D: TRBD2
CDR3: CASSQELAGRFSYEQYF
DNA: TGCGCCAGCAGCCAAGAACTAGCGGGAAGATTTTCCTACGAGCAGTACTTC

size: few
V: TRBV5-1
J: TRBJ2-5
D: TRBD2
CDR3: CASSRREGMETQYF
DNA: TGCGCCAGCAGTCGCCGGGAGGGCATGGAGACCCAGTACTTC

size: .
V: TRBV7-2
J: TRBJ2-3
D: .
CDR3: CASSPDYFTQYF
DNA: TGTGCCAGCAGCCCGGACTATTTTACGCAGTATTTT